This T cell receptor (beta chain) emerged from a study of T-cell reconstitution after alpha-beta-depleted transplantation in children. Study-level findings and limits: The authors attributed T-cell counts and diversity one year after transplant mostly to newly produced T cells. The study reportedly traced alpha-beta T cells about two months after transplant to several hundred expanded graft clones. There were some patients whose high TCRbeta diversity at day 60 came from surviving recipient T cells and thymic progenitors.

The table lists this clonotype with a few counts. Its antigen is still unknown. Researchers prepared the TCRbeta library using unique molecular identifiers, the study reports. Using its own MiXCR run on the PCR reads, TCRdb lists one record per CDR3 protein. The data contain tens of thousands of distinct CDR3 sequences, 5.5% to 7.5% of them singletons. Germline CDR1 is MNHNY and CDR2 is SVGAGI (reference sequence). V dropped 2 bases and J dropped 9 bases, with 17 bases sitting between them. The CDR3 extends over 15 amino acids. The sequences come from PBMCs, mostly from graft donor cells, collected 60 days after TCRalphabeta/CD19-depleted stem cell transplant. The TCR comes from a female patient aged 2 to 10 who had a stem cell transplant for aplastic anemia, so the T cells may come from the graft donor. This chain joins TRBV6-6 and TRBJ2-1; D is unresolved. In DNA, the CDR3 is TGTGCCAGCAGTTACCAGGCGCAGACGAATGCTGAGCAGTTCTTC. Protein: CASSYQAQTNAEQFF.